The source of this T cell receptor beta chain is a study of blood T cell repertoires in COVID-19. Generated by immunoSEQ multiplex PCR, the TCRdb table keeps only in-frame clones and is missing some. This table has over 250,000 clones, 80% to 90% appearing once. Unmatched junction bases numbered 10, after V lost 0 bases and J lost 4 bases. This CDR3 region has 17 residues. Per germline, CDR1 SGHNT and CDR2 YYREEE (reference sequence). This clone has only a few counts. This sequence originates from a woman aged 25 to 45 who had recovered from COVID-19. The sample taken for sequencing was PBMCs or T cells enriched from blood (not recorded which). J is TRBJ2-1 and V is TRBV5-4; 7 bases map to TRBD2. The CDR3: CASSLGPRRGSYNEQFF. The CDR3, as DNA: TGTGCCAGCAGCTTGGGGCCCCGGCGGGGGAGTTACAATGAGCAGTTCTTC. Together with reference TRBV5-4 and TRBJ2-1, the CDR3 gives the full variable domain: ETGVTQSPTHLIKTRGQQVTLRCSSQSGHNTVSWYQQALGQGPQFIFQYYREEENGRGNFPPRFSGLQFPNYSSELNVNALELDDSALYLCASSLGPRRGSYNEQFFGPGTRLTVL.